This section outlines one TCR beta chain sequence together with its context. Trimming cost V 3 bases and J 4 bases, with 13 bases left between them. CDR1 and CDR2 (germline): LNHDA, SQIVND (reference sequence). The CDR3 covers 14 residues. It was with 60 Vbeta and 13 Jbeta primers that the PCR ran. Assay used: immunoSEQ multiplex PCR; TCRdb lists only in-frame clones, some missing. This table has approximately 200,000 clones, roughly 85% appearing once. This entry belongs to a study of cytomegalovirus exposure and HLA in healthy donors. V is TRBV19 and J is TRBJ2-7; no definite D call. Sequencing was carried out using PBMCs. This TCR came from a woman between 45 and 60 years old in good health and CMV-seronegative. In DNA form, the CDR3 reads TGTGCCAGTAGTATTGGTGGCCCAGGTTACGAGCAGTACTTC. It encodes CASSIGGPGYEQYF.